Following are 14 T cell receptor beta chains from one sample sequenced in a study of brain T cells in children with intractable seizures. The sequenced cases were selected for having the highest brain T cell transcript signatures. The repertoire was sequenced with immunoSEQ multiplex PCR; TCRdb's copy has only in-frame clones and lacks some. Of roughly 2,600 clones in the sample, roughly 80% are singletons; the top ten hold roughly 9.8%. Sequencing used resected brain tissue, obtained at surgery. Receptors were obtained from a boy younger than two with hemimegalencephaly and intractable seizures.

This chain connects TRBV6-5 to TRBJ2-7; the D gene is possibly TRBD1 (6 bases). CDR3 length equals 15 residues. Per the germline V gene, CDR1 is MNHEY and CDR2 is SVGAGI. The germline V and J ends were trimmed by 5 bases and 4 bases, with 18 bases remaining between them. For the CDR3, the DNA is TGTGCCAGCAGTCCAGACATCAGGGGCTGGTACGAGCAGTACTTC. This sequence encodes CASSPDIRGWYEQYF.

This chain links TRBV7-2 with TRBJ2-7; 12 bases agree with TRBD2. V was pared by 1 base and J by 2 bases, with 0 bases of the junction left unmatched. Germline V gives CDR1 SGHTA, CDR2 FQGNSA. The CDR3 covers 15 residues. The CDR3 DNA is TGTGCCAGCAGCTTAGGACTAGCGGGAGCCTACGAGCAGTACTTC. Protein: CASSLGLAGAYEQYF.

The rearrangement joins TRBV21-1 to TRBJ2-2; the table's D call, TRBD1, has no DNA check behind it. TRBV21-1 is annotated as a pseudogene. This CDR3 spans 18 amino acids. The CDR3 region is CASSRHRGQGGHTGELFF. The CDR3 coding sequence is TGTGCCAGCAGCAGGCACCGAGGGCAGGGGGGTCACACCGGGGAGCTGTTTTTT.

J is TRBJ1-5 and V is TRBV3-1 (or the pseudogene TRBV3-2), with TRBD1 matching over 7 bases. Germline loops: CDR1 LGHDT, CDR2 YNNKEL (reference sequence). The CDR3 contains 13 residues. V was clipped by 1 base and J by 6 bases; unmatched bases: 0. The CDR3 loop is CASSQGTGQPQHF. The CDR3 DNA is TGTGCCAGCAGCCAAGGGACAGGTCAGCCCCAGCATTTT.

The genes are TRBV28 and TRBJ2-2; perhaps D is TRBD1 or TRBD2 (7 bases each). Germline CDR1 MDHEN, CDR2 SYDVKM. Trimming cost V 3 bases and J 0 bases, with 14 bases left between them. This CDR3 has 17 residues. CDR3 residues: CASSLGGGTANTGELFF. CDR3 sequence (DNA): TGTGCCAGCAGTTTGGGGGGAGGGACAGCGAACACCGGGGAGCTGTTTTTT.

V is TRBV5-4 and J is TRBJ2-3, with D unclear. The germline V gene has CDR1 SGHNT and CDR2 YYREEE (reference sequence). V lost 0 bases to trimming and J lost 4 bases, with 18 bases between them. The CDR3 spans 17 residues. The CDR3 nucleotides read TGTGCCAGCAGCTTGGAGGGTAGCAGTAGGGCTTCAGATACGCAGTATTTT. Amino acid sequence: CASSLEGSSRASDTQYF. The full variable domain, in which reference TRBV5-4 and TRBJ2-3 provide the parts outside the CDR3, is ETGVTQSPTHLIKTRGQQVTLRCSSQSGHNTVSWYQQALGQGPQFIFQYYREEENGRGNFPPRFSGLQFPNYSSELNVNALELDDSALYLCASSLEGSSRASDTQYFGPGTRLTVL.

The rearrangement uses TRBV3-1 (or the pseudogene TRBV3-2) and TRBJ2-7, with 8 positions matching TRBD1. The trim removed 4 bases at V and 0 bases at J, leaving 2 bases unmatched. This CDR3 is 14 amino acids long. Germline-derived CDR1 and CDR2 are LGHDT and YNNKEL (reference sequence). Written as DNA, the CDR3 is TGTGCCAGCAGCCTTGGACAGGGCTCCTACGAGCAGTACTTC. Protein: CASSLGQGSYEQYF.

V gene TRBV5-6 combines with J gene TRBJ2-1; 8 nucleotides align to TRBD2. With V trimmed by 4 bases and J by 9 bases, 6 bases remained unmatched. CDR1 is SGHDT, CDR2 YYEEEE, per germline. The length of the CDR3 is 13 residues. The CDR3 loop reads CASSPGLVSEQFF. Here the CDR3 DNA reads TGTGCCAGCAGCCCGGGACTAGTAAGTGAGCAGTTCTTC.

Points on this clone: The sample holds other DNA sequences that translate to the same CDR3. The CDR3, as DNA: TGCGCCAGCAGCTTCGGACTAGCGGAAGAGACCCAGTACTTC. It yields the protein CASSFGLAEETQYF. The chain has TRBV5-1 and TRBJ2-5; 10 bases align to TRBD2. CDR1 SGHRS and CDR2 YFSETQ come from the germline V gene. The CDR3 totals 14 residues. J was trimmed by 3 bases and V by 2 bases; bases with no gene match: 1.

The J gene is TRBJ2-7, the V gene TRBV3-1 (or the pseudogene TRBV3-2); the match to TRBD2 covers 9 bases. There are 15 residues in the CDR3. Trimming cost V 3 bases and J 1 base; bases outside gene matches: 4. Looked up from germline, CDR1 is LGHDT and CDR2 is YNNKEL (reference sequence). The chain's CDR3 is CASSQSAGGSYEQYF. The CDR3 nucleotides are TGTGCCAGCAGCCAGTCTGCGGGAGGGTCCTACGAGCAGTACTTC.

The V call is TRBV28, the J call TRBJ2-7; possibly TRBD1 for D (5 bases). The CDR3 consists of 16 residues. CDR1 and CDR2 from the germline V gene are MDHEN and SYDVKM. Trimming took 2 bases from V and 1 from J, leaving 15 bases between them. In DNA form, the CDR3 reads TGTGCCAGCAGTTTAATTGGCGCAGGGTCATCCTACGAGCAGTACTTC. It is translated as CASSLIGAGSSYEQYF.

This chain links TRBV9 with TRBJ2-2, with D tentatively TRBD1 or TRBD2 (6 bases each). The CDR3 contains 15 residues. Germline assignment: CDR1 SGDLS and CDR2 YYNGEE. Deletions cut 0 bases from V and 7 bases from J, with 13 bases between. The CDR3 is CASSVGLGGGGELFF. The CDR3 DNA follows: TGTGCCAGCAGCGTAGGACTAGGAGGGGGCGGGGAGCTGTTTTTT.

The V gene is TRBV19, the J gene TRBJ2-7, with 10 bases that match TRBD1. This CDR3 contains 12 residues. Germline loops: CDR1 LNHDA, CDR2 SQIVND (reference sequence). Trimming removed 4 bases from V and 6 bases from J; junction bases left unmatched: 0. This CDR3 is CASSRTGGEQYF. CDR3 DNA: TGTGCCAGTAGTAGGACAGGGGGCGAGCAGTACTTC. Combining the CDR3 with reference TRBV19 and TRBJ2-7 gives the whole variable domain DGGITQSPKYLFRKEGQNVTLSCEQNLNHDAMYWYRQDPGQGLRLIYYSQIVNDFQKGDIAEGYSVSREKKESFPLTVTSAQKNPTAFYLCASSRTGGEQYFGPGTRLTVT.

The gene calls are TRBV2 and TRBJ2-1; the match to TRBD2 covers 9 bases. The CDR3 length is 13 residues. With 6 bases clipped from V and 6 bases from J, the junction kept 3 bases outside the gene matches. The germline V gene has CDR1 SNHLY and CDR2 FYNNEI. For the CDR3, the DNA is TGTGCCAGCAGGGGGACTAGCAGCAATGAGCAGTTCTTC. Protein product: CASRGTSSNEQFF.